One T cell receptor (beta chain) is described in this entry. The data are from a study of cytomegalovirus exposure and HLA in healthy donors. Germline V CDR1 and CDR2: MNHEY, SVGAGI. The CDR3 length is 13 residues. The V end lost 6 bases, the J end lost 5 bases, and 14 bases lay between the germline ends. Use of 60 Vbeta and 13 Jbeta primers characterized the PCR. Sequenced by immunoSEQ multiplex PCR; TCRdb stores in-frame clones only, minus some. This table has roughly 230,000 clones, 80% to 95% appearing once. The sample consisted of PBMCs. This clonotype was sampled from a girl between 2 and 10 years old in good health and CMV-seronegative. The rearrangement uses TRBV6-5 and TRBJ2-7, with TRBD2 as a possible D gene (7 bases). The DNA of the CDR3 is TGTGCCAGCAGAGTTACAGGGAGGGACGAGCAGTACTTC. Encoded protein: CASRVTGRDEQYF.